Below are 2 T cell receptor beta chains sequenced from a single sample in a study of monozygotic twins with inflammatory bowel disease. From its re-call of the 5' RACE reads, TCRdb lists each CDR3 protein once, without DNA. The sample holds 200,000 to 250,000 distinct CDR3 sequences. Sequenced sample: blood. The receptor set was obtained from a human donor with ulcerative colitis or Crohn's disease, or a healthy co-twin of an affected twin (not recorded which).

This chain links TRBV5-1 with TRBJ2-7. The CDR3 has 12 amino acids. Germline V lookup: CDR1 SGHRS, CDR2 YFSETQ. The CDR3 loop is CASSFEGNEQYF. The full variable domain, in which reference TRBV5-1 and TRBJ2-7 provide the parts outside the CDR3, is KAGVTQTPRYLIKTRGQQVTLSCSPISGHRSVSWYQQTPGQGLQFLFEYFSETQRNKGNFPGRFSGRQFSNSRSEMNVSTLELGDSALYLCASSFEGNEQYFGPGTRLTVT.

The chain couples TRBV6-1 to TRBJ2-5; the D call of TRBD2 rests on TCRdb alone, since no DNA is present to check it. The germline gives CDR1 MNHNS, CDR2 SASEGT. The CDR3 has 14 residues. The CDR3 here is CASRGLAGEETQYF.